Listed below are T cell receptor beta chains from one sample, sequenced in a study of human versus mouse CDR3 diversity and MHC coevolution. This table comes from immunoSEQ multiplex PCR, and its TCRdb copy is limited to in-frame clones, with some not included. The table has around 77,000 clones, approximately 90% seen once. Sequencing used naive CD4+ T cells from blood. The origin of the receptors is a person between 30 and 69 years old in good health. Both conserved end residues are trimmed from each CDR3. The D gene is left open where the match is weak.

d_call j_call v_call cdr3_length cdr3_aa
. TRBJ1-3 TRBV7-9 13 ASSPTLADGNTIY
TRBD2 TRBJ2-5 TRBV5-8 15 ASSLGRGGLTSETQY
. TRBJ2-7 TRBV10-3 11 AISVGEDYEQY
TRBD1 TRBJ1-4 TRBV19 13 ASSIQGQPNEKLF
TRBD1 TRBJ1-2 TRBV9 12 ASSNPGQGDGYT
TRBD1 TRBJ2-2 TRBV7-7 10 AGGEGTGELF
. TRBJ2-2 TRBV9 14 ASSVGADTNTGELF
. TRBJ1-3 TRBV25-1 11 ASSPSGGNTIY
TRBD1 TRBJ1-2 TRBV5-4 14 ASSPGGTGGNYGYT
. TRBJ2-1 TRBV5-8 12 ASSRRTGNNEQF
. TRBJ2-7 TRBV29-1 10 SVEVGGYEQY
. TRBJ2-5 TRBV11-2 10 ASSLNEETQY
. TRBJ1-1 TRBV4-1 13 ASSQVITRDTEAF
. TRBJ2-3 TRBV30 10 ALAPGGATQY
. TRBJ2-1 TRBV30 10 AWNQRDNEQF
TRBD2 TRBJ2-3 TRBV28 15 ASSPPFFSGDTDTQY
TRBD1 TRBJ2-7 TRBV6-6 11 ASRGQGVPEQY